Shown below are 19 T cell receptor beta chains from a single sample sequenced in a study of cytomegalovirus exposure and HLA in healthy donors. With 60 Vbeta and 13 Jbeta primers, the PCR was carried out. Method: immunoSEQ multiplex PCR; TCRdb's copy keeps in-frame clones and lacks some. The sample holds about 200,000 clones. The sequenced sample consisted of PBMCs. These receptors were collected from a man under 40 in good health and CMV-seronegative.

The chain uses TRBV7-2 and TRBJ2-3; 8 bases are a match to TRBD2. V dropped 3 bases and J dropped 4; count of bases not matched to a gene: 9. This CDR3 is built from 16 residues. Germline assignment: CDR1 SGHTA and CDR2 FQGNSA. The CDR3 DNA follows: TGTGCCAGCAGCTTGTCAGGGAGCGGGGGCCCAGATACGCAGTATTTT. Translation gives CASSLSGSGGPDTQYF.

V and J are TRBV2 and TRBJ2-7; D unclear. The CDR3 is 12 residues long. Trimming took 1 base from V and 3 from J, leaving 4 bases between them. CDR1 is SNHLY, CDR2 FYNNEI, per germline. Here the CDR3 reads CASSEDNYEQYF. CDR3 nucleotides: TGTGCCAGCAGTGAAGACAACTACGAGCAGTACTTC.

This chain uses TRBV7-9 with TRBJ1-4; D not certain. This CDR3 spans 13 amino acids. Trimming cost V 2 bases and J 8 bases, with 9 bases left between them. CDR1 is SEHNR and CDR2 is FQNEAQ in the germline V gene (reference sequence). CDR3 protein: CASSLLGREKLFF. The CDR3, as DNA: TGTGCCAGCAGCTTACTAGGGAGGGAAAAACTGTTTTTT.

This chain joins TRBV6-5 and TRBJ2-7; D is unclear. V was clipped by 0 bases and J by 2 bases, with 11 bases between them. The CDR3 totals 15 residues. Per germline, CDR1 MNHEY and CDR2 SVGAGI. The CDR3 nucleotides are TGTGCCAGCAGTTACTCGCCGCGTGGTCCCTACGAGCAGTACTTC. It codes for CASSYSPRGPYEQYF.

This chain uses TRBV6-1 with TRBJ1-2, with D unresolved. The CDR3 is 14 amino acids. The V end was cut by 6 bases, the J end by 3 bases, with 14 bases between. The germline CDR1 and CDR2 sequences are MNHNS and SASEGT. The CDR3 is CASRRFISDYGYTF. CDR3 nucleotide sequence: TGTGCCAGCAGGAGATTCATCTCGGACTATGGCTACACCTTC.

The CDR3 sequence: CSVPLAGDSYEQYF. The CDR3 DNA follows: TGCAGCGTGCCTCTAGCGGGTGACTCCTACGAGCAGTACTTC. V is TRBV29-1 and J is TRBJ2-7, with 8 bases fitting TRBD2. This CDR3 is built from 14 residues. Germline V gives CDR1 SQVTM, CDR2 ANQGSEA. The V gene end was trimmed by 6 bases and the J gene end by 0 bases; junction bases not matched to a gene: 7.

The rearrangement links TRBV30 to TRBJ2-2; D gene unclear. CDR1 is GTSNPN and CDR2 is SVGIG in the germline V gene (reference sequence). CDR3 length: 15 residues. The ends were cut back, 1 base at V and 2 bases at J, with 11 bases in the middle. The CDR3 DNA follows: TGTGCCTGGAGTGGGAGCGAGACCAACACCGGGGAGCTGTTTTTT. Its protein is CAWSGSETNTGELFF.

This rearrangement joins TRBV5-4 to TRBJ2-6, with D possibly TRBD2 on 6 matching bases. The CDR3 consists of 16 residues. V was cut by 4 bases and J by 2 bases, with 13 bases left in between. CDR1 and CDR2 (germline): SGHNT, YYREEE (reference sequence). CDR3 DNA: TGTGCCAGCAGCACGGTCCCTAGCGCTGGGGCCAACGTCCTGACTTTC. Translation: CASSTVPSAGANVLTF.

V and J are TRBV14 and TRBJ2-1; weak D call: TRBD1 (5 bases). With 1 base removed from V and 4 bases from J, the gap between germline ends came to 14 bases. Germline values: CDR1 SGHDN, CDR2 FVKESK. This CDR3 spans 16 amino acids. The DNA for the CDR3 is TGTGCCAGCAGCCAAGCAGGGTTGGTTGGGTACAATGAGCAGTTCTTC. It is translated as CASSQAGLVGYNEQFF.

The V gene is TRBV28, the J gene TRBJ1-5; the match to TRBD1 covers 8 bases. The length of the CDR3 is 14 residues. After removal of 4 bases from V and 8 bases from J, the junction contained 7 bases not matched to a gene. Germline V gene sequence: CDR1 MDHEN, CDR2 SYDVKM. The DNA for the CDR3 is TGTGCCAGCAGTTCCAGGGGGCGTACGGAGCCCCAGCATTTT. Protein sequence: CASSSRGRTEPQHF.

This chain joins TRBV6-1 and TRBJ2-3, with D possibly TRBD2 on 6 matching bases. Germline CDR1 is MNHNS and CDR2 is SASEGT. V dropped 3 bases and J dropped 2 bases, with 21 bases sitting between them. The CDR3 has 18 amino acids. CDR3 sequence (DNA): TGTGCCAGCAGTGATCTCGGCTTTCCCGGGAGCGACACAGATACGCAGTATTTT. Translating gives CASSDLGFPGSDTDTQYF.

The CDR3 protein is CSVAGYPLNTEAFF. The CDR3, as DNA: TGCAGCGTTGCAGGGTATCCGTTGAACACTGAAGCTTTCTTT. The genes are TRBV29-1 and TRBJ1-1; TRBD1 might be the D (5 bases). V was trimmed by 4 bases and J by 0 bases, leaving 12 bases between them. The CDR3 is 14 amino acids. Germline-derived CDR1 and CDR2 are SQVTM and ANQGSEA.

The rearrangement uses TRBV19 and TRBJ1-2, with a weak D call TRBD1 (5 bases). Deletions cut 7 bases from V and 5 bases from J, with 20 bases between. Per the germline V gene, CDR1 is LNHDA and CDR2 is SQIVND (reference sequence). This CDR3 is built from 15 residues. For the CDR3, the DNA is TGTGCCAGTAATACAGGCCTAACGGGGGGGTATGGCTACACCTTC. It encodes CASNTGLTGGYGYTF.

A remark on this clone: Other nucleotide sequences from this sample produce the same CDR3. The chain is built from TRBV18 and TRBJ2-7; 8 nucleotides agree with TRBD1. After removal of 1 base from V and 4 bases from J, the junction contained 3 bases not matched to a gene. This CDR3 is built from 14 residues. Germline loops: CDR1 KGHSH, CDR2 LQKENI. The CDR3 sequence: CASSPRQGAYEQYF. The DNA for the CDR3 is TGTGCCAGCTCACCACGGCAGGGGGCGTACGAGCAGTACTTC.

This chain links TRBV10-3 with TRBJ2-1; TRBD2 matches 13 bases. Trimming cost V 6 bases and J 7 bases; bases outside gene matches: 3. This CDR3 comprises 14 residues. Germline CDR1 reads ENHRY; CDR2 reads SYGVKD. The CDR3 DNA is TGTGCCATCAGCGGACTAGCGGGAGAGAATGAGCAGTTCTTC. Translating it yields CAISGLAGENEQFF.

The chain carries TRBV2 and TRBJ2-5; TRBD2 matches at 9 bases. The junction had 8 bases not matched to a gene; V was cut back by 4 bases and J by 5 bases. Germline loops: CDR1 SNHLY, CDR2 FYNNEI. The CDR3 covers 15 residues. The CDR3 DNA reads TGTGCCAGCAGTGGTAATAGCGGGAGCCTGGAGACCCAGTACTTC. Translation: CASSGNSGSLETQYF. The full variable domain, completed using reference TRBV2 and TRBJ2-5, is EPEVTQTPSHQVTQMGQEVILRCVPISNHLYFYWYRQILGQKVEFLVSFYNNEISEKSEIFDDQFSVERPDGSNFTLKIRSTKLEDSAMYFCASSGNSGSLETQYFGPGTRLLVL.

The V call is TRBV10-3, the J call TRBJ2-3; the match to TRBD2 covers 9 bases. CDR3 length: 16 amino acids. CDR1 is ENHRY and CDR2 is SYGVKD in the germline V gene. V gave up 3 bases and J gave up 2 bases; unmatched junction bases: 6. The CDR3 bases are TGTGCCATCAGTGATGAGCGGGAGGTACCCACAGATACGCAGTATTTT. Translated: CAISDEREVPTDTQYF.

The CDR3 is CATRTSGGAHEQYF. The CDR3 DNA is TGTGCCACCCGTACTAGCGGGGGGGCCCACGAGCAGTACTTC. J is TRBJ2-7 and V is TRBV11-3; the match to TRBD2 covers 13 bases. From germline, CDR1 is SGHNT and CDR2 YENEEA. The junction had 8 bases not matched to a gene; V was cut back by 10 bases and J by 5 bases. CDR3 size: 14 residues. Supplemented by reference TRBV11-3 and TRBJ2-7, the full variable domain reads EAGVVQSPRYKIIEKKQPVAFWCNPISGHNTLYWYLQNLGQGPELLIRYENEEAVDDSQLPKDRFSAERLKGVDSTLKIQPAELGDSAVYLCATRTSGGAHEQYFGPGTRLTVT.

V gene TRBV18 combines with J gene TRBJ1-2, with a weak D call TRBD1 (6 bases). From germline, CDR1 is KGHSH and CDR2 LQKENI. Trimming took 3 bases from V and 8 from J, leaving 13 bases between them. The CDR3 runs to 13 residues. This CDR3 is CASSPDSTLGYTF. In nucleotides, the CDR3 is TGTGCCAGCTCACCGGACAGCACCCTGGGCTACACCTTC.